This is a list of T cell receptor beta chains from one sample in a study of T cells in Graves' hyperthyroidism and ophthalmopathy. MiXCR, run by TCRdb on the multiplex PCR reads, gives a single entry per CDR3 protein. Of approximately 400,000 distinct CDR3 sequences in the sample, less than 20% are singletons; the top ten hold over 12%. Sequenced input: blood. These receptors originate from a woman aged 18-29 years with Graves' hyperthyroidism. Each CDR3 is given with its conserved first and last residue. Fields, in order: D gene, clone size, J gene, V gene, CDR3 DNA, CDR3 protein. The D gene is left open where the match is weak. A clone size is listed for some rows: how often the clone was seen (once, few, many), or a class if it is expanded.

D gene: TRBD1; clone size: many; J gene: TRBJ2-7; V gene: TRBV20-1; CDR3 DNA: TGCAGTGCTGGAGGGACAGGGAGGAGCTCCTACGAGCAGTACTTC; CDR3 protein: CSAGGTGRSSYEQYF
D gene: TRBD1; clone size: many; J gene: TRBJ1-5; V gene: TRBV11-2; CDR3 DNA: TGTGCCAGCAGCCCCGCTCTCTTGGGACAGGAAGGGTTTAACAATCAGCCCCAGCATTTT; CDR3 protein: CASSPALLGQEGFNNQPQHF
D gene: .; clone size: .; J gene: TRBJ1-3; V gene: TRBV7-6; CDR3 DNA: TGTGCCAGCAGCCTGGTCAGGGGTTCATCTGGAAACACCATATATTTT; CDR3 protein: CASSLVRGSSGNTIYF
D gene: TRBD1; clone size: many; J gene: TRBJ1-1; V gene: TRBV5-1; CDR3 DNA: TGCGCCAGCAGGCAGGGGGAAGCAGCTGAAGCTTTCTTT; CDR3 protein: CASRQGEAAEAFF
D gene: .; clone size: many; J gene: TRBJ2-7; V gene: TRBV5-1; CDR3 DNA: TGCGCCAGCAGCTGGACCCCGGGGGCCCCCGAGCAGTACTTC; CDR3 protein: CASSWTPGAPEQYF
D gene: .; clone size: many; J gene: TRBJ2-7; V gene: TRBV2; CDR3 DNA: TGTGCCAGCAGTGTACTACACCGCTCCTACGAGCAGTACTTC; CDR3 protein: CASSVLHRSYEQYF
D gene: TRBD1; clone size: .; J gene: TRBJ2-1; V gene: TRBV19; CDR3 DNA: TGTGCCAGTAGTTTCCCTCCCGGGACAGGGGGCTCAAGTGAGCAGTTCTTC; CDR3 protein: CASSFPPGTGGSSEQFF
D gene: .; clone size: many; J gene: TRBJ2-7; V gene: TRBV18; CDR3 DNA: TGTGCCAGCGCACCCGCAGGGGATTACGAGCAGTACTTC; CDR3 protein: CASAPAGDYEQYF
D gene: TRBD1; clone size: many; J gene: TRBJ2-7; V gene: TRBV20-1; CDR3 DNA: TGCAGTGCTAGACGAAGAGGACAGGGGTTAGGCGAGCAGTACTTC; CDR3 protein: CSARRRGQGLGEQYF
D gene: TRBD2; clone size: .; J gene: TRBJ2-4; V gene: TRBV2; CDR3 DNA: TGTGCCAGCAGGGGAGGACTAGCGGAGCAAGCCAAAAACATTCAGTACTTC; CDR3 protein: CASRGGLAEQAKNIQYF
D gene: .; clone size: many; J gene: TRBJ1-5; V gene: TRBV19; CDR3 DNA: TGTGCCAGTAGCCTTGACATCTTTGGAAATCAGCCCCAGCATTTT; CDR3 protein: CASSLDIFGNQPQHF
D gene: .; clone size: many; J gene: TRBJ2-5; V gene: TRBV7-9; CDR3 DNA: TGTGCCAGCAGACCCCTCGGAGTCGAGACCCAGTACTTC; CDR3 protein: CASRPLGVETQYF
D gene: .; clone size: .; J gene: TRBJ2-4; V gene: TRBV3-1; CDR3 DNA: TGTGCCAGCAGCCAAGTGTTATCTATAGGGGGCATCGGGAGGAACATTCAGTACTTC; CDR3 protein: CASSQVLSIGGIGRNIQYF
D gene: .; clone size: many; J gene: TRBJ2-3; V gene: TRBV20-1; CDR3 DNA: TGCAGTGTCAAGAGGAGAGATACGCAGTATTTT; CDR3 protein: CSVKRRDTQYF